The 13 T cell receptor beta chains listed next were all sequenced from one sample in a study of T-cell memory formation after mild COVID-19. TCRdb analysed the 5' RACE reads with MiXCR anew, one entry per CDR3 protein. The sample lists 300,000 to 400,000 distinct CDR3 sequences; 28% were seen once. Sequencing used PBMCs or a T cell subset sorted from them (not recorded which). The receptors come from an adult woman who had mild COVID-19 (a few samples of this study predate the infection). Cell type and time point are not known.

The genes are TRBV5-1 and TRBJ2-1; 11 bases match TRBD2. The J call may not be correct, given that the DNA end is closer to TRBJ2-7. Per the germline V gene, CDR1 is SGHRS and CDR2 is YFSETQ. This CDR3 region has 16 residues. DNA for the CDR3: TGCGCCAGCAGCTGGATCTTAGCGGGGGGGCACAATGAGCAGTACTTC. Protein sequence: CASSWILAGGHNEQYF.

V usage is TRBV25-1 and J usage is TRBJ2-7; 10 positions agree with TRBD1. The CDR3 has 17 amino acids. Unmatched junction bases numbered 10, after V lost 1 base and J lost 4 bases. CDR1 is MGHDK and CDR2 is SYGVNS in the germline V gene. The CDR3 spells CASSESERDRGRYEQYF. In DNA form, the CDR3 reads TGTGCCAGCAGTGAATCGGAAAGAGACAGGGGGCGATACGAGCAGTACTTC.

This clonotype turned up a few times. CDR3 nucleotide sequence: TGTGCCACCCGAGCCGGGACAGGGGAGCAGTACTTC. Its protein is CATRAGTGEQYF. The chain combines TRBV7-6 with TRBJ2-7; 9 bases map to TRBD1. The CDR3 runs to 12 residues. Unmatched junction bases numbered 8, after V lost 10 bases and J lost 7 bases. Per the germline V gene, CDR1 is SGHVS and CDR2 is FNYEAQ.

This clonotype was counted a few times. The V and J genes are TRBV4-1 and TRBJ2-2; no clear D. Germline V gene lookup returns CDR1 MGHRA and CDR2 YSYEKL. The CDR3 runs to 14 residues. V gave up 4 bases and J gave up 3 bases, with 9 bases separating them. The CDR3 protein is CASSPPPDTGELFF. In nucleotides, the CDR3 is TGCGCCAGCAGCCCCCCCCCGGACACCGGGGAGCTGTTTTTT.

CDR3: CASSEPGLAGGKETQYF. The CDR3 coding sequence is TGTGCCAGCAGCGAACCGGGACTAGCGGGGGGAAAAGAGACCCAGTACTTC. This chain connects TRBV7-9 to TRBJ2-5, with 15 bases identical to TRBD2. V shed 5 bases, J shed 3 bases, and the junction held 7 bases outside the gene matches. The V gene's germline CDR1 is SEHNR and CDR2 FQNEAQ (reference sequence). The CDR3 contains 17 residues.

This clonotype was picked up a small number of times. This chain links TRBV24-1 with TRBJ2-1; unclear D gene. Trimming cost V 4 bases and J 7 bases, with 13 bases left between them. The CDR3 contains 14 residues. Germline values: CDR1 KGHDR, CDR2 SFDVKD. The CDR3 DNA reads as TGTGCCACCAGTGACCCCGGAGTCAAGAATGAGCAGTTCTTC. Amino acid sequence: CATSDPGVKNEQFF.

This clonotype was counted only a few times. This chain links TRBV7-8 with TRBJ2-1; TRBD2 is a possible D gene (7 bases). Germline CDR1 and CDR2: SGHVS and FQNEAQ. The CDR3 loop spans 16 amino acids. Deletions cut 1 base from V and 0 bases from J, with 10 bases between. The CDR3 DNA reads as TGTGCCAGCAGCTTAGTCGGGGGGCTCTCCTACAATGAGCAGTTCTTC. Its protein product is CASSLVGGLSYNEQFF.

This clonotype came up once. This rearrangement joins TRBV5-1 to TRBJ2-7; the D is unclear. CDR1 and CDR2 (germline): SGHRS, YFSETQ. V gave up 2 bases and J gave up 2 bases, with 20 bases separating them. CDR3 size: 17 residues. DNA of the CDR3: TGCGCCAGCAGCTTCTTTTTCGGCCCCTCAGCCCCCTACGAGCAGTACTTC. This gives the protein CASSFFFGPSAPYEQYF. The complete variable domain, with remaining parts taken from reference TRBV5-1 and TRBJ2-7, reads KAGVTQTPRYLIKTRGQQVTLSCSPISGHRSVSWYQQTPGQGLQFLFEYFSETQRNKGNFPGRFSGRQFSNSRSEMNVSTLELGDSALYLCASSFFFGPSAPYEQYFGPGTRLTVT.

The rearrangement joins TRBV20-1 to TRBJ1-6, with TRBD1 as a possible D gene (5 bases). This CDR3 contains 16 residues. The germline V and J ends were trimmed by 3 bases and 9 bases, with 21 bases remaining between them. Germline values: CDR1 DFQATT, CDR2 SNEGSKA (reference sequence). This CDR3 is CSASPPGPLNLSPLHF. CDR3 DNA sequence: TGCAGTGCTAGTCCCCCGGGACCGTTAAACCTTTCACCCCTCCACTTT.

This clonotype was observed a handful of times. This chain uses TRBV4-1 with TRBJ1-1; tentatively, D is TRBD1 (6 bases). CDR3 size: 16 residues. The ends were cut back, 0 bases at V and 10 bases at J, with 21 bases in the middle. Per germline, CDR1 MGHRA and CDR2 YSYEKL. The CDR3 loop is CASSQDQMGGPEVAFF. CDR3 in DNA: TGCGCCAGCAGCCAAGATCAAATGGGGGGCCCCGAGGTAGCTTTCTTT.

The rearrangement joins TRBV12-3 or TRBV12-4 to TRBJ1-2, with D possibly TRBD1 on 6 matching bases. The CDR3 length is 15 residues. V lost 6 bases and J lost 4, with 18 bases in between. The CDR3: CASSPDTGMPYGYTF. The CDR3 DNA reads TGTGCCAGCAGCCCAGACACAGGGATGCCCTATGGCTACACCTTC.

The V call is TRBV6-5, the J call TRBJ2-5, with TRBD2 matching over 8 bases. This CDR3 has 16 residues. The germline V gene encodes CDR1 MNHEY and CDR2 SVGAGI. The V and J ends lost 2 bases and 1 base, in that order; junction bases with no gene match: 6. CDR3 protein: CASSYGRAGAQETQYF. Here the CDR3 DNA reads TGTGCCAGCAGTTACGGGCGAGCGGGGGCCCAAGAGACCCAGTACTTC.

This chain's CDR3 is CASKSRARDEQYF. The CDR3, as DNA: TGTGCCAGTAAATCGAGAGCCCGGGACGAGCAGTACTTC. The chain couples TRBV19 to TRBJ2-7; D not resolved. Per the germline V gene, CDR1 is LNHDA and CDR2 is SQIVND (reference sequence). Deletions cut 7 bases from V and 5 bases from J, with 15 bases between. This CDR3 spans 13 amino acids.